The 13 T cell receptor beta chains below all came from one sample that was sequenced in a study of regulatory T cells in long-lasting Graves disease. Arm-PCR of CDR3 regions with iRepertoire HTBI primers generated TCR beta libraries. In TCRdb, the multiplex PCR reads were re-called with MiXCR into one record per CDR3 protein. The sample yields about 470,000 distinct CDR3 sequences, around 21% seen once. Sample time point: persistent/refractory GD, antithyroid drugs over 5 years with positive TRAb. Generation of the TCR library employed RNA extracted from PBMCs. The sequencing here drew on peripheral blood mononuclear cells (PBMCs), taken when the disease was refractory, from a patient treated with antithyroid drugs. The source is a female donor with Graves disease.

This clonotype occurred many times. V gene TRBV11-2 combines with J gene TRBJ2-7; TRBD1 matches at 8 bases. From germline, CDR1 is SGHAT and CDR2 FQNNGV. Trimming cost V 5 bases and J 2 bases; bases outside gene matches: 11. This CDR3 has 16 residues. The CDR3 DNA sequence: TGTGCCAGCAGCCCGTTCCCGGACAGGGAACCCTACGAGCAGTACTTC. It codes for CASSPFPDREPYEQYF.

This rearrangement joins TRBV9 to TRBJ1-5; D is possibly TRBD1 (5 bases). This CDR3 region has 14 residues. Germline-derived CDR1 and CDR2 are SGDLS and YYNGEE. The V and J ends lost 6 bases and 15 bases respectively, with 25 bases between them. CDR3 bases: TGTGCCAGCAACCTCACGTCGGGGGGAAGCTTGGCGCATTTT. Protein sequence: CASNLTSGGSLAHF.

The table lists this clonotype with a few counts. The junction shows a germline mismatch at one end, possibly a read error. The rearrangement links TRBV11-2 to TRBJ2-7; D remains unclear. The CDR3 runs 15 residues. Germline V CDR1 and CDR2: SGHAT, FQNNGV. CDR3 nucleotides: TGCGCCAGCAGCCTGTTTTCCGGACCCCCCTACGAGCAGTACTTC. It translates to CASSLFSGPPYEQYF.

The chain uses TRBV6-6 and TRBJ2-7; the D is unclear. Germline V CDR1 and CDR2: MNHNY, SVGAGI (reference sequence). Between the trimmed V and J ends, which lost 0 bases and 6 bases, there was a span of 18 bases. The CDR3 spans 16 residues. The CDR3 here is CASSYSIGSYDGEQYF. The CDR3 DNA reads as TGTGCCAGCAGTTACTCGATTGGGTCCTACGATGGCGAGCAGTACTTC.

The V gene is TRBV6-2 or TRBV6-3, the J gene TRBJ1-1; D might be TRBD1 (5 bases). The V end lost 2 bases, the J end lost 6 bases, and 10 bases lay between the germline ends. Germline CDR1 MNHEY, CDR2 SVGEGT. CDR3 length: 13 residues. CDR3: CASSYHGQAEAFF. For the CDR3, the DNA is TGTGCCAGCAGTTACCACGGACAAGCTGAAGCTTTCTTT.

Concerning this clonotype: A much larger clonotype is one base distant, so this may be a read error. V usage is TRBV2 and J usage is TRBJ2-4, with D hard to call. CDR3 length: 13 residues. The germline CDR1 and CDR2 sequences are SNHLY and FYNNEI. V lost 11 bases and J lost 0, with 11 bases in between. CDR3 loop: CAGQVIAKNIQYF. The CDR3 DNA reads TGTGCCGGCCAAGTGATAGCCAAAAACATTCAGTACTTC.

This clonotype has more than one count but fewer than ten. This rearrangement joins TRBV7-2 to TRBJ2-7, with 9 bases aligning to TRBD2. V was clipped by 6 bases and J by 7 bases; unmatched bases: 16. CDR1 and CDR2 from the germline V gene are SGHTA and FQGNSA. The CDR3 is made up of 16 amino acids. The CDR3 nucleotides are TGTGCCAGCAGTCTAGAGAGGTTTGCGGGAGGGCTTGAGCAGTACTTC. Protein sequence: CASSLERFAGGLEQYF.

This clonotype came up many times. The chain couples TRBV6-2 or TRBV6-3 to TRBJ2-2; 7 nucleotides match TRBD2. There are 18 residues in the CDR3. V trimming: 0 bases; J trimming: 3 bases; junction bases outside the gene matches: 10. Germline V gene sequence: CDR1 MNHEY, CDR2 SVGEGT. CDR3 protein: CASSYSAGRLAHTGELFF. In DNA, the CDR3 is TGTGCCAGCAGTTACTCGGCAGGCCGACTAGCTCACACCGGGGAGCTGTTTTTT.

There are a few counts of this clonotype. This chain links TRBV19 with TRBJ2-7; 8 bases agree with TRBD1. From germline, CDR1 is LNHDA and CDR2 SQIVND (reference sequence). The CDR3 covers 14 residues. The V segment lost 8 bases and the J segment 3 bases; nucleotides outside the gene matches: 9. CDR3 nucleotide sequence: TGTGCCAGTGCGATCGGGACAGGATTCTACGAGCAGTACTTC. It yields the protein CASAIGTGFYEQYF.

This clonotype came up many times. The V call is TRBV19, the J call TRBJ1-1; maybe TRBD1 (5 bases). Germline loops: CDR1 LNHDA, CDR2 SQIVND (reference sequence). This CDR3 spans 15 amino acids. Trimming left V 3 bases short and J 1 base short, with 12 bases between. This CDR3 is CASSISTVWNTEAFF. The CDR3 DNA reads TGTGCCAGTAGTATTTCGACAGTCTGGAACACTGAAGCTTTCTTT. The full variable domain, in which reference TRBV19 and TRBJ1-1 provide the parts outside the CDR3, is DGGITQSPKYLFRKEGQNVTLSCEQNLNHDAMYWYRQDPGQGLRLIYYSQIVNDFQKGDIAEGYSVSREKKESFPLTVTSAQKNPTAFYLCASSISTVWNTEAFFGQGTRLTVV.

This chain joins TRBV5-8 and TRBJ2-7; perhaps D is TRBD1 or TRBD2 (5 bases each). There are 15 residues in the CDR3. Germline V gene lookup returns CDR1 SGHTS and CDR2 YDEGEE. V was trimmed by 4 bases and J by 2 bases, leaving 16 bases between them. CDR3: CASSLGAGDTYEQYF. CDR3 nucleotide sequence: TGTGCCAGCAGCCTCGGGGCAGGCGATACCTACGAGCAGTACTTC.

The chain uses TRBV24-1 and TRBJ2-2; D unresolved. This CDR3 has 13 residues. CDR1 KGHDR and CDR2 SFDVKD come from the germline V gene. The V end lost 4 bases, the J end lost 4 bases, and 6 bases lay between the germline ends. The CDR3 is CATSETSTGELFF. DNA of the CDR3: TGTGCCACCAGTGAAACGAGCACCGGGGAGCTGTTTTTT.

This clonotype was found many times. CDR3 region: CASYPALLQLPEAFF. The DNA of the CDR3 is TGTGCCAGCTATCCGGCCCTCCTTCAACTCCCTGAAGCTTTCTTT. The chain joins TRBV28 to TRBJ1-1; D is undetermined. This CDR3 has 15 residues. Trimming removed 8 bases from V and 6 bases from J, with 22 bases in between. From germline, CDR1 is MDHEN and CDR2 SYDVKM.